The 31 T cell receptor beta chains listed next were all sequenced from one sample in a study of CD8+ T cells in alopecia areata. Extracted from the samples, RNA was reverse transcribed into cDNA to serve as the sequencing template. Sequencing used immunoSEQ multiplex PCR; TCRdb keeps in-frame clones, though not all of them. The sample has about 110,000 clones, 59% seen once; the top ten hold 20% to 25%. The sequenced sample was CD8+ T cells sorted from blood. The receptors shown here come from a human donor in good health.

The chain is built from TRBV29-1 and TRBJ2-5; D ambiguous. Trimming removed 7 bases from V and 0 bases from J, with 6 bases in between. This CDR3 is built from 11 residues. CDR1 is SQVTM and CDR2 is ANQGSEA in the germline V gene. CDR3 amino acids: CSGSYQETQYF. CDR3 bases: TGCAGCGGATCTTACCAAGAGACCCAGTACTTC.

The rearrangement uses TRBV5-1 and TRBJ2-7; TRBD1 is a possible D gene (6 bases). Per germline, CDR1 SGHRS and CDR2 YFSETQ. CDR3 length: 13 amino acids. Trimming removed 3 bases at V and 2 bases at J, with 9 bases between. CDR3: CASSWGPPYEQYF. CDR3 DNA sequence: TGCGCCAGCAGCTGGGGGCCACCCTACGAGCAGTACTTC.

This clone came up a few times. This rearrangement joins TRBV27 to TRBJ2-5; D gene ambiguous. Deletions cut 6 bases from V and 1 base from J, with 15 bases between. Germline V gives CDR1 MNHEY, CDR2 SMNVEV (reference sequence). This CDR3 is 15 amino acids long. The CDR3 protein is CASRLDLSLQETQYF. CDR3 sequence (DNA): TGTGCCAGCAGACTCGACCTCAGCCTCCAAGAGACCCAGTACTTC.

This clone has more than one count but fewer than ten. The chain uses TRBV21-1 and TRBJ1-1. TRBV21-1 is assigned pseudogene status. This CDR3 is built from 12 residues. The CDR3 sequence: CASPRVNTEAFF. The DNA for the CDR3 is TGTGCCAGCCCCAGAGTAAACACTGAAGCTTTCTTT.

This clone was picked up a small number of times. V is TRBV29-1 and J is TRBJ1-2; no reliable D call. The CDR3 sequence is 15 residues long. V was clipped by 0 bases and J by 0 bases, with 11 bases between them. Germline CDR1 reads SQVTM; CDR2 reads ANQGSEA. This CDR3 is CSVEDSGYSNYGYTF. Written as DNA, the CDR3 is TGCAGCGTTGAAGATAGCGGGTACTCTAACTATGGCTACACCTTC.

The chain carries TRBV4-1 and TRBJ2-3; TRBD1 matches 9 bases. Trimming at V came to 5 bases and at J to 2 bases, leaving 8 bases not matched to a gene. Germline V gene sequence: CDR1 MGHRA, CDR2 YSYEKL. CDR3 length: 16 residues. DNA of the CDR3: TGCGCCAGCAGCGGCCTTGGACAGGGGAACACAGATACGCAGTATTTT. Protein: CASSGLGQGNTDTQYF.

This clone occurred a few times. The V gene is TRBV29-1, the J gene TRBJ2-5; D is perhaps TRBD2 (7 bases). Germline V CDR1 and CDR2: SQVTM, ANQGSEA. This CDR3 is 17 amino acids long. With 5 bases removed from V and 2 bases from J, the gap between germline ends came to 24 bases. DNA for the CDR3: TGCAGCGTTCGCGGGGGCTCTTCTTCAATCCCGCAAGAGACCCAGTACTTC. Amino acids: CSVRGGSSSIPQETQYF. Full variable domain (remainder filled in from reference TRBV29-1 and TRBJ2-5): SAVISQKPSRDICQRGTSLTIQCQVDSQVTMMFWYRQQPGQSLTLIATANQGSEATYESGFVIDKFPISRPNLTFSTLTVSNMSPEDSSIYLCSVRGGSSSIPQETQYFGPGTRLLVL.

This clone was counted a single time. This rearrangement joins TRBV2 to TRBJ1-5; possibly TRBD1 for D (5 bases). The CDR3 is 15 amino acids. CDR1 is SNHLY, CDR2 FYNNEI, per germline. The V end was cut by 7 bases, the J end by 1 base, with 14 bases between. The CDR3 is CASTEGRGSNQPQHF. The CDR3 DNA reads TGTGCCAGCACCGAGGGGCGCGGGAGCAATCAGCCCCAGCATTTT.

This clone turned up a few times. The chain combines TRBV6-4 with TRBJ2-3, with D perhaps matching TRBD1 (5 bases). The CDR3 is 14 residues long. CDR1 and CDR2 (germline): MRHNA, SNTAGT. V was shortened by 6 bases and J by 2 bases, with 12 bases between the two germline ends. This CDR3 is CASSPTQDTDTQYF. DNA for the CDR3: TGTGCCAGCAGCCCCACACAGGACACAGATACGCAGTATTTT.

This chain uses TRBV19 with TRBJ2-2, with 9 nucleotides matching TRBD1. The CDR3 spans 16 residues. Germline-derived CDR1 and CDR2 are LNHDA and SQIVND (reference sequence). The ends lost 3 bases at V and 4 bases at J; junction bases unmatched: 6. CDR3 sequence: CASSMAGTGITGELFF. The CDR3 DNA reads as TGTGCCAGTAGTATGGCAGGGACAGGGATCACCGGGGAGCTGTTTTTT.

V gene TRBV5-6 combines with J gene TRBJ2-5; 14 bases are a match to TRBD2. The CDR3 consists of 14 residues. Germline V CDR1 and CDR2: SGHDT, YYEEEE. V gave up 3 bases and J gave up 5 bases; unmatched junction bases: 0. The CDR3 DNA is TGTGCCAGCAGCTGGACTAGCGGGGGGGAGACCCAGTACTTC. This sequence encodes CASSWTSGGETQYF.

The chain links TRBV2 to TRBJ2-7, with TRBD2 matching 9 bases. Germline CDR1 reads SNHLY; CDR2 reads FYNNEI. This CDR3 region has 15 residues. Trimming cost V 6 bases and J 0 bases; bases outside gene matches: 6. CDR3 coding DNA: TGTGCCAGCAGCACCAGCGGGGGGTTCTCCTACGAGCAGTACTTC. It translates to CASSTSGGFSYEQYF.

V gene TRBV11-2 combines with J gene TRBJ2-1, with D possibly being TRBD1 (5 bases). V was clipped by 1 base and J by 5 bases, with 9 bases between them. Germline V gene lookup returns CDR1 SGHAT and CDR2 FQNNGV. This CDR3 contains 14 residues. The CDR3 is CASSLGQGNNEQFF. CDR3 sequence (DNA): TGTGCCAGCAGCTTAGGGCAGGGCAACAATGAGCAGTTCTTC.

This chain links TRBV13 with TRBJ1-6; D is ambiguous. The V end lost 2 bases, the J end lost 0 bases, and 11 bases lay between the germline ends. This CDR3 has 17 residues. Germline V gives CDR1 PRHDT, CDR2 FYEKMQ (reference sequence). CDR3 loop: CASSLFGMSSYNSPLHF. CDR3 in DNA: TGTGCCAGCAGCTTATTCGGGATGAGCTCCTATAATTCACCCCTCCACTTT. Full variable domain (remainder filled in from reference TRBV13 and TRBJ1-6): AAGVIQSPRHLIKEKRETATLKCYPIPRHDTVYWYQQGPGQDPQFLISFYEKMQSDKGSIPDRFSAQQFSDYHSELNMSSLELGDSALYFCASSLFGMSSYNSPLHFGNGTRLTVT.

The chain couples TRBV30 to TRBJ2-3; D unclear. Trimming cost V 0 bases and J 0 bases, with 13 bases left between them. Per the germline V gene, CDR1 is GTSNPN and CDR2 is SVGIG (reference sequence). There are 16 residues in the CDR3. The CDR3 loop is CAWSVPRRTSTDTQYF. The CDR3 DNA follows: TGTGCCTGGAGTGTACCCCGCAGGACCAGCACAGATACGCAGTATTTT.

A few counts support this clone. The genes are TRBV7-9 and TRBJ2-5; the D gene is possibly TRBD2 (7 bases). Germline loops: CDR1 SEHNR, CDR2 FQNEAQ (reference sequence). V was shortened by 7 bases and J by 4 bases, with 16 bases between the two germline ends. The CDR3 is 14 amino acids. The CDR3 loop is CASTWSGGAETQYF. The DNA for the CDR3 is TGTGCCAGCACCTGGTCGGGGGGCGCAGAGACCCAGTACTTC.

The sample holds a few counts of this clone. The V and J genes are TRBV5-1 and TRBJ1-2; D possibly corresponds to TRBD1 (5 bases). V lost 4 bases and J 7 bases, leaving 17 bases between the germline ends. CDR3 length equals 14 residues. Germline assignment: CDR1 SGHRS and CDR2 YFSETQ. The CDR3 coding sequence is TGCGCCAGCAGCCGGGAGGCAGGGCGGCCTGGCTACACCTTC. Encoded protein: CASSREAGRPGYTF.

This clone occurred a few times. The chain combines TRBV11-2 with TRBJ2-7; no firm D call. With 4 bases removed from V and 7 bases from J, the gap between germline ends came to 11 bases. There are 12 residues in the CDR3. Germline loops: CDR1 SGHAT, CDR2 FQNNGV. The chain's CDR3 is CASSSVFLEQYF. The CDR3 DNA sequence: TGTGCCAGCAGCTCGGTTTTCCTGGAGCAGTACTTC. The full variable domain, its missing parts supplied by reference TRBV11-2 and TRBJ2-7, is EAGVAQSPRYKIIEKRQSVAFWCNPISGHATLYWYQQILGQGPKLLIQFQNNGVVDDSQLPKDRFSAERLKGVDSTLKIQPAKLEDSAVYLCASSSVFLEQYFGPGTRLTVT.

The gene calls are TRBV5-5 and TRBJ2-5; 7 nucleotides match TRBD2. Germline V gene lookup returns CDR1 SGHKS and CDR2 YYEKEE (reference sequence). This CDR3 region has 12 residues. Trimming at V came to 4 bases and at J to 9 bases, leaving 6 bases not matched to a gene. This CDR3 reads CASSREVGAQYF. The CDR3 bases are TGTGCCAGCAGCCGGGAGGTGGGAGCCCAGTACTTC.

The rearrangement joins TRBV5-1 to TRBJ1-1; possible D gene TRBD1, 5 bases. CDR3 length: 16 residues. V was cut by 6 bases and J by 1 base, with 19 bases left in between. Germline V gene data show CDR1 as SGHRS and CDR2 as YFSETQ. The CDR3 nucleotides read TGCGCCAGCACCCCCGCGACAGAAATTGGGAACACTGAAGCTTTCTTT. It codes for CASTPATEIGNTEAFF.

In regard to this clone: The sample holds other DNA sequences that translate to the same CDR3. The chain links TRBV19 to TRBJ2-1, with 15 bases aligning to TRBD2. This CDR3 has 15 residues. Germline CDR1 and CDR2: LNHDA and SQIVND (reference sequence). The V and J ends lost 5 bases and 6 bases, in that order; junction bases with no gene match: 2. The CDR3 here is CASSWGLAGGNEQFF. DNA of the CDR3: TGTGCCAGTAGTTGGGGACTAGCGGGGGGCAATGAGCAGTTCTTC.

A few counts support this clone. The CDR3 bases are TGTGCCAGCAGTTACTTAGGGGATCAGCCCCAGCATTTT. Translating gives CASSYLGDQPQHF. The V gene is TRBV6-5, the J gene TRBJ1-5; possible D gene TRBD1, 5 bases. Germline loops: CDR1 MNHEY, CDR2 SVGAGI. This CDR3 comprises 13 residues. Trimming removed 1 base at V and 5 bases at J, with 6 bases between.

Turning to this clone: Germline and junction disagree at one end, which may indicate a read error. The V gene is TRBV4-2, the J gene TRBJ1-1, with no clear D. This CDR3 contains 14 residues. The germline V gene has CDR1 LGHNA and CDR2 YNFKEQ. The CDR3 here is CASSPLFRNPEAFF. The CDR3 DNA sequence: TGTGCCAGCAGCCCCTTATTTAGGAACCCTGAAGCTTTCTTT.

The DNA of the CDR3 is TGTGCCAGCAGTGGACGTACCGGACAGGAGACCTCCTACAATGAGCAGTTCTTC. The encoded protein is CASSGRTGQETSYNEQFF. This rearrangement joins TRBV2 to TRBJ2-1; 7 positions match TRBD1. The CDR3 has 18 amino acids. The V segment lost 4 bases and the J segment 0 bases; nucleotides outside the gene matches: 12. Germline V gene sequence: CDR1 SNHLY, CDR2 FYNNEI. Variable domain in full (rest from reference TRBV2 and TRBJ2-1): EPEVTQTPSHQVTQMGQEVILRCVPISNHLYFYWYRQILGQKVEFLVSFYNNEISEKSEIFDDQFSVERPDGSNFTLKIRSTKLEDSAMYFCASSGRTGQETSYNEQFFGPGTRLTVL.

This clone showed up many times. The chain employs TRBV27 and TRBJ1-3; maybe TRBD1 (5 bases). The CDR3 length is 17 residues. Germline CDR1 is MNHEY and CDR2 is SMNVEV (reference sequence). The V end lost 8 bases, the J end lost 0 bases, and 20 bases lay between the germline ends. The chain's CDR3 is CASSPRSGTDSGNTIYF. CDR3 coding DNA: TGTGCCAGCTCACCCCGTTCAGGGACGGACTCTGGAAACACCATATATTTT.

The V gene is TRBV27, the J gene TRBJ2-2, with a possible D match to TRBD1 (5 bases). V lost 8 bases, J lost 0 bases, and 7 bases lay in between. CDR1 and CDR2 (germline): MNHEY, SMNVEV (reference sequence). The CDR3 consists of 13 residues. The CDR3 sequence is CASWGSNTGELFF. DNA for the CDR3: TGTGCCAGCTGGGGCTCGAACACCGGGGAGCTGTTTTTT.

The V and J genes are TRBV13 and TRBJ2-7; TRBD1 is a possible D gene (6 bases). CDR3 length equals 15 residues. The V end was cut by 4 bases, the J end by 5 bases, with 18 bases between. Germline V gene data show CDR1 as PRHDT and CDR2 as FYEKMQ (reference sequence). Here the CDR3 reads CASSSNPDRINEQYF. Here the CDR3 DNA reads TGTGCCAGCAGCTCCAACCCGGACAGAATTAACGAGCAGTACTTC.

V and J are TRBV13 and TRBJ2-1; D gene unclear. V lost 2 bases and J 2 bases, leaving 10 bases between the germline ends. The germline V gene encodes CDR1 PRHDT and CDR2 FYEKMQ (reference sequence). This CDR3 has 15 amino acids. The CDR3 sequence: CASSLFQIAYNEQFF. CDR3 bases: TGTGCCAGCAGCTTATTTCAGATAGCCTACAATGAGCAGTTCTTC.

The chain links TRBV5-1 to TRBJ2-7; 7 positions match TRBD1. Germline CDR1 SGHRS, CDR2 YFSETQ. V trimming: 0 bases; J trimming: 3 bases; junction bases outside the gene matches: 3. This CDR3 has 14 amino acids. Here the CDR3 DNA reads TGCGCCAGCAGCTTGGTAGGGGACAGCTACGAGCAGTACTTC. Amino acid sequence: CASSLVGDSYEQYF. Looking up the rest from reference TRBV5-1 and TRBJ2-7 gives the full variable domain: KAGVTQTPRYLIKTRGQQVTLSCSPISGHRSVSWYQQTPGQGLQFLFEYFSETQRNKGNFPGRFSGRQFSNSRSEMNVSTLELGDSALYLCASSLVGDSYEQYFGPGTRLTVT.

This clone was counted between two and nine times. The V and J genes are TRBV29-1 and TRBJ2-3, with unresolved D. Trimming removed 5 bases at V and 3 bases at J, with 9 bases between. CDR3 size: 12 residues. CDR1 is SQVTM and CDR2 is ANQGSEA in the germline V gene. DNA for the CDR3: TGCAGCGTTTCGAAGTCAACAGATACGCAGTATTTT. It is translated as CSVSKSTDTQYF.

This chain joins TRBV29-1 and TRBJ1-2, with 7 bases identical to TRBD1. With 5 bases clipped from V and 8 bases from J, the junction kept 8 bases outside the gene matches. The CDR3 is 12 residues long. Germline-derived CDR1 and CDR2 are SQVTM and ANQGSEA. CDR3 amino acids: CSVLSGGQGYTF. The CDR3 DNA is TGCAGCGTTCTTTCAGGGGGTCAAGGCTACACCTTC.